Listed below are T cell receptor beta chains from one sample, sequenced in a study of blood T cell repertoires in COVID-19. Here immunoSEQ multiplex PCR was the method, and the copy in TCRdb shows in-frame clones only, minus some. The profile shows about 220,000 clones, 80% to 90% of them singletons. The specimen was peripheral blood. The receptors here all came from a man aged 50 to 59 who had recovered from COVID-19. Both conserved end residues are part of each CDR3. Fields, in order: CDR3 protein, CDR3 DNA, J gene, clone size, D gene, V gene. The D gene is left open where the match is weak. The size entry is marked missing in some rows and otherwise reads once, few, many or a size class.

CASSQDQTSRRF	TGCGCCAGCAGCCAAGATCAAACGAGCAGGAGGTTC	TRBJ1-2	.	.	TRBV4-1
CASSLAVGRGDSPLHF	TGTGCCAGCAGCTTAGCGGTCGGCAGGGGTGATTCACCCCTCCACTTT	TRBJ1-6	.	.	TRBV7-8
CASSQQPGAGASGNEQFF	TGTGCCAGCAGCCAACAACCGGGAGCGGGGGCGTCGGGCAATGAGCAGTTCTTC	TRBJ2-1	.	TRBD2	TRBV3-1/TRBV3-2
CASSSPGTVNTEAFF	TGTGCCAGCAGTTCCCCCGGGACTGTGAACACTGAAGCTTTCTTT	TRBJ1-1	.	.	TRBV28
CASRPSGAGELFF	TGTGCCAGCAGACCTAGCGGAGCCGGGGAGCTGTTTTTT	TRBJ2-2	few	TRBD2	TRBV7-9
CAISKGTSEDPYEQYF	TGTGCCATCAGTAAAGGGACTAGCGAAGACCCCTACGAGCAGTACTTC	TRBJ2-7	.	TRBD2	TRBV10-3
CASSLGQGPLYYEQYF	TGCGCCAGCAGCTTGGGACAGGGTCCCCTCTACTACGAGCAGTACTTC	TRBJ2-7	.	TRBD1	TRBV5-1
CASSTHPPGQGHEKLFF	TGTGCCAGCAGCACCCACCCCCCGGGACAGGGTCATGAAAAACTGTTTTTT	TRBJ1-4	.	.	TRBV21-1
CASSLVPSGSRSYNEQFF	TGCGCCAGCAGCTTGGTTCCTAGCGGGAGTAGATCCTACAATGAGCAGTTCTTC	TRBJ2-1	.	TRBD2	TRBV5-1
CASRTGTSGSVRNEQFF	TGCGCCAGCCGAACCGGGACTAGCGGTTCCGTCCGCAATGAGCAGTTCTTC	TRBJ2-1	.	TRBD2	TRBV5-1
CASSLGQGRIYEQYF	TGCGCCAGCAGCCTCGGACAGGGGAGAATCTACGAGCAGTACTTC	TRBJ2-7	.	TRBD1	TRBV5-1
CASSLADTIYEQYF	TGTGCCAGCAGCTTAGCGGACACTATCTACGAGCAGTACTTC	TRBJ2-7	.	.	TRBV7-2
CASSLGRGNYGYTF	TGCGCCAGCAGCTTGGGCAGGGGGAACTATGGCTACACCTTC	TRBJ1-2	.	TRBD1	TRBV5-1
CASSFRGLYYYEQYF	TGTGCCAGCAGTTTCAGGGGGCTATACTACTACGAGCAGTACTTC	TRBJ2-7	.	TRBD1	TRBV28
CASSQVRTGGGYEQYF	TGTGCCAGCAGCCAAGTTCGGACAGGGGGCGGCTACGAGCAGTACTTC	TRBJ2-7	.	TRBD1	TRBV3-1/TRBV3-2
CASSLDFRLAGSSYNEQFF	TGTGCCAGCAGCTTAGATTTCCGGCTAGCGGGCTCCTCCTACAATGAGCAGTTCTTC	TRBJ2-1	.	TRBD2	TRBV7-9
CASSLVEDSRTEAFF	TGTGCCAGCAGCTTAGTAGAGGACAGTCGGACTGAAGCTTTCTTT	TRBJ1-1	.	.	TRBV7-2
CASGLSSGNTIYF	TGTGCCAGTGGGCTCAGCTCTGGAAACACCATATATTTT	TRBJ1-3	.	.	TRBV14
CASSLSGETQYF	TGTGCCAGCAGCCTCTCGGGGGAGACCCAGTACTTC	TRBJ2-5	.	.	TRBV7-2
CAWSVSQNTEAFF	TGTGCCTGGAGTGTATCACAGAACACTGAAGCTTTCTTT	TRBJ1-1	.	.	TRBV30
CASSYQGGYEQYF	TGTGCCAGCAGTTATCAGGGAGGCTACGAGCAGTACTTC	TRBJ2-7	.	.	TRBV27
CASSLMQGILNNQPQHF	TGTGCCAGCAGTTTAATGCAGGGCATACTTAACAATCAGCCCCAGCATTTT	TRBJ1-5	.	.	TRBV28
CASRNPGHCFTEAFF	TGCGCCAGCAGGAATCCGGGACACTGTTTCACTGAAGCTTTCTTT	TRBJ1-1	.	.	TRBV10-1
CASSLIVGGWEQYF	TGCGCCAGCAGCCTGATCGTAGGGGGCTGGGAGCAGTACTTC	TRBJ2-7	few	TRBD1	TRBV5-1
CASGGQGSGELFF	TGTGCCAGCGGGGGACAGGGGTCCGGGGAGCTGTTTTTT	TRBJ2-2	.	TRBD1	TRBV2
CAWKRAGVETQYF	TGTGCCTGGAAACGGGCGGGAGTGGAGACCCAGTACTTC	TRBJ2-5	.	TRBD2	TRBV30
CASSSGTFAETQYF	TGTGCCAGCAGTTCTGGGACTTTTGCGGAGACCCAGTACTTC	TRBJ2-5	.	.	TRBV6-1
CASSLGTNYGYTF	TGCGCCAGCAGCTTGGGGACAAACTATGGCTACACCTTC	TRBJ1-2	.	.	TRBV5-1
CSASAGGGKGPNQPQHF	TGCAGTGCTAGTGCAGGGGGTGGTAAAGGGCCCAATCAGCCCCAGCATTTT	TRBJ1-5	once	TRBD1	TRBV20-1
CSVEQGAGGYTF	TGCAGCGTTGAACAGGGGGCGGGTGGCTACACCTTC	TRBJ1-2	.	TRBD1	TRBV29-1
CASSKYSYNEQFF	TGTGCCAGCAGTAAATACTCCTACAATGAGCAGTTCTTC	TRBJ2-1	.	.	TRBV28
CASSDASGRGSYEQYF	TGTGCCAGCAGCGACGCTAGCGGGAGAGGGTCCTACGAGCAGTACTTC	TRBJ2-7	.	TRBD2	TRBV3-1/TRBV3-2
CASSYGGGSGGYTF	TGTGCCAGCAGCTACGGTGGGGGCTCGGGTGGCTACACCTTC	TRBJ1-2	.	.	TRBV7-8
CASSFGNTEAFF	TGTGCCAGCAGTTTCGGGAACACTGAAGCTTTCTTT	TRBJ1-1	.	.	TRBV12-3/TRBV12-4
CASSFLTSGRIHEQYF	TGTGCCAGCAGCTTTCTGACTAGCGGGAGAATCCACGAGCAGTACTTC	TRBJ2-7	.	TRBD2	TRBV7-9
CAWSTMRNQPQHF	TGTGCCTGGAGCACTATGAGGAATCAGCCCCAGCATTTT	TRBJ1-5	.	.	TRBV30
CASSVRGGSPLHF	TGTGCCAGCAGTGTTAGGGGGGGGTCACCCCTCCACTTT	TRBJ1-6	.	.	TRBV2
CASSPRGTGGANYGYTF	TGTGCCAGCAGCCCAAGAGGGACAGGGGGCGCTAACTATGGCTACACCTTC	TRBJ1-2	.	TRBD1	TRBV7-8
CASSEGGTGDTDTQYF	TGCGCCAGCAGTGAGGGAGGGACAGGGGACACAGATACGCAGTATTTT	TRBJ2-3	.	TRBD1	TRBV10-1
CASSFSSGANVLTF	TGTGCCAGCAGCTTTAGCTCTGGGGCCAACGTCCTGACTTTC	TRBJ2-6	.	.	TRBV7-8
CASSPRRGAYSYEQYF	TGTGCCAGCAGCCCACGGCGCGGGGCTTACTCCTACGAGCAGTACTTC	TRBJ2-7	few	.	TRBV28
CAWSPHRGETQYF	TGTGCCTGGAGTCCCCACCGAGGGGAGACCCAGTACTTC	TRBJ2-5	.	.	TRBV30
CASSGTGSSLTDTQYF	TGTGCCAGCAGTGGGACAGGCTCAAGTTTGACAGATACGCAGTATTTT	TRBJ2-3	.	TRBD1	TRBV28
CAISEYGSGAYEQYF	TGTGCCATCAGTGAGTACGGTAGCGGGGCCTACGAGCAGTACTTC	TRBJ2-7	.	TRBD2	TRBV10-3
CASSEPGNYNEQFF	TGCGCCAGCAGTGAGCCGGGAAACTACAATGAGCAGTTCTTC	TRBJ2-1	.	.	TRBV10-1
CASSLQISNQPQHF	TGTGCCAGCAGCCTTCAGATTAGCAATCAGCCCCAGCATTTT	TRBJ1-5	.	.	TRBV6-5
CASSLQGPDTQYF	TGTGCCAGTAGTTTGCAGGGCCCAGATACGCAGTATTTT	TRBJ2-3	.	.	TRBV19
CASSPRQGSTGELFF	TGTGCCAGCAGCCCGAGACAGGGAAGCACCGGGGAGCTGTTTTTT	TRBJ2-2	.	TRBD1	TRBV7-2
CASSGGTSGKPTQYF	TGTGCCAGCAGTGGAGGGACTAGCGGGAAACCTACGCAGTATTTT	TRBJ2-3	.	TRBD2	TRBV28
CASSSPSGLILKNTEAFF	TGTGCCAGCAGCTCACCATCAGGTCTAATTCTTAAGAACACTGAAGCTTTCTTT	TRBJ1-1	.	.	TRBV7-8
CASSQRLAGADTQYF	TGCGCCAGCAGCCAAAGACTAGCGGGGGCTGATACGCAGTATTTT	TRBJ2-3	.	TRBD2	TRBV4-1
CASSTYRTGTGETQYF	TGTGCCAGCAGCACGTATCGGACAGGGACTGGAGAGACCCAGTACTTC	TRBJ2-5	.	TRBD1	TRBV5-4
CASSAMGLSGTEAFF	TGTGCCAGCAGCGCGATGGGACTCTCTGGCACTGAAGCTTTCTTT	TRBJ1-1	.	.	TRBV7-9
CASRRGGEENTEAFF	TGTGCCAGCAGAAGAGGAGGGGAGGAGAACACTGAAGCTTTCTTT	TRBJ1-1	.	.	TRBV21-1
CASSLAPSGGLPTNEQFF	TGTGCCAGCAGCTTAGCGCCCTCGGGAGGGCTACCTACAAATGAGCAGTTCTTC	TRBJ2-1	.	TRBD2	TRBV7-8
CASSLRASVFF	TGTGCCAGCAGTTTGAGGGCCTCCGTGTTCTTC	TRBJ2-1	.	.	TRBV27
CASSMLAGGPETQYF	TGTGCCAGTAGTATGCTAGCGGGAGGGCCCGAGACCCAGTACTTC	TRBJ2-5	.	TRBD2	TRBV19
CASSSAGNEQFF	TGTGCCAGCAGTTCCGCAGGCAATGAGCAGTTCTTC	TRBJ2-1	.	.	TRBV12-3/TRBV12-4
CAWSAIHSGPLHF	TGTGCCTGGAGCGCCATTCATTCAGGCCCCCTCCACTTT	TRBJ1-6	few	.	TRBV30
CASGGGRVYGYTF	TGTGCCAGTGGAGGGGGCAGGGTTTACGGCTACACCTTC	TRBJ1-2	.	TRBD1	TRBV28